This TCR beta chain was recorded in a study of identical twins. General study points: Fewer insertions were carried by abundant cord blood beta clonotypes, but none was seen in memory repertoires.

A universal primer site was incorporated via template switching, and the cDNA contained unique molecular identifiers. TCRdb redid the calling of the 5' RACE reads with MiXCR, one entry per CDR3 protein. The repertoire holds hundreds of thousands of distinct CDR3 sequences, with roughly 6.2% as singletons. Healthy Caucasians alone served as donors. Trimming at V came to 7 bases and at J to 6 bases, leaving 11 bases not matched to a gene. Looked up from germline, CDR1 is DFQATT and CDR2 is SNEGSKA (reference sequence). The CDR3 is 14 residues long. This clonotype was seen many times. Antigen: not known. The chain joins TRBV20-1 to TRBJ2-7; 11 bases map to TRBD2. Specimen: naive T cells sorted from blood. This clonotype was sampled from a man aged 18 to 35 in good health. CDR3 in DNA: TGCAGTGGAAAGGGTAGCGGGAGGGTTCCCGAGCAGTACTTC. Translation: CSGKGSGRVPEQYF.